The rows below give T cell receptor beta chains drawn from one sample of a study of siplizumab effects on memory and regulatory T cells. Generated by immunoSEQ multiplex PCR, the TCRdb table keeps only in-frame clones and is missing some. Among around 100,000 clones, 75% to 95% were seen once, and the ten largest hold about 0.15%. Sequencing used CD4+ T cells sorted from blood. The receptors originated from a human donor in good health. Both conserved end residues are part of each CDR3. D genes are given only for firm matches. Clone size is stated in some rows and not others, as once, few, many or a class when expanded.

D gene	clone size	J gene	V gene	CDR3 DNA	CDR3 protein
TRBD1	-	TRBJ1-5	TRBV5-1	TGCGCCAGCAGCTTGTCAGGGGGGAATCAGCCCCAGCATTTT	CASSLSGGNQPQHF
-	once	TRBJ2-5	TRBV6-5	TGTGCCAGCAGCTGGACCCGACAAGAGACCCAGTACTTC	CASSWTRQETQYF
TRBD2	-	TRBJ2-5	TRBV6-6	TGTGCCAGCGGACTAGCGGGGGGTAGAGAGACCCAGTACTTC	CASGLAGGRETQYF
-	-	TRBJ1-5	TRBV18	TGTGCCAGCTCACCACCGGGTCTTACTAGCAATCAGCCCCAGCATTTT	CASSPPGLTSNQPQHF
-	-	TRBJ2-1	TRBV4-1	TGCGCCAGCAGCCAAGGCCTAGCAGGCTCTCACAATGAGCAGTTCTTC	CASSQGLAGSHNEQFF
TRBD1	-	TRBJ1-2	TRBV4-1	TGCGCCAGCAGCCAGGCGACAGGGGGCTCTGGCTACACCTTC	CASSQATGGSGYTF
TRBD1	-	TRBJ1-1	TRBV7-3	TGTGCCAGCAGCTTAGGACAGGGGGTGAACACTGAAGCTTTCTTT	CASSLGQGVNTEAFF
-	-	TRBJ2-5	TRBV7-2	TGTGCCAGCAGCTCGTTGAAGCAAGAGACCCAGTACTTC	CASSSLKQETQYF
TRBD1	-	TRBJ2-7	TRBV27	TGTGCCAGCAGTCCAAGGACAGGGGACCTCTACGAGCAGTACTTC	CASSPRTGDLYEQYF
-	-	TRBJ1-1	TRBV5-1	TGCGCCAGCAGCCTGCGCGGGACTTACACTGAAGCTTTCTTT	CASSLRGTYTEAFF
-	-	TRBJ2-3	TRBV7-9	TGTGCCAGCAGCCGACTTAACACGGTCACAGATACGCAGTATTTT	CASSRLNTVTDTQYF
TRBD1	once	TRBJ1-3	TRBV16	TGTGCCAGCAGATGGACAGGGAGAGGAAACACCATATATTTT	CASRWTGRGNTIYF
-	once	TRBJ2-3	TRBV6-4	TGTGCCAGCAGCCTGGGACCAACTAGCACAGATACGCAGTATTTT	CASSLGPTSTDTQYF
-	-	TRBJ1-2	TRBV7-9	TGTGCCAGCAGCTTAGGTTCAGGAGCCTCGGGGGGCTACACCTTC	CASSLGSGASGGYTF
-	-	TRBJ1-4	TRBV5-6	TGTGCCAGCAGCTTTTCGCCCGGGATGGTAGAAAAACTGTTTTTT	CASSFSPGMVEKLFF
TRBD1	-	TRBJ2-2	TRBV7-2	TGTGCCAGCAGCCTGGGACAGGCAACGATGAACACCGGGGAGCTGTTTTTT	CASSLGQATMNTGELFF
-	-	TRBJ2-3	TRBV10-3	TGTGCCATCAGTGCCGGGACGGCTAGCACAGATACGCAGTATTTT	CAISAGTASTDTQYF
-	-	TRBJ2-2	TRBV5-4	TGTGCCAGCAGCTTGGACACCGGGGAGCTGTTTTTT	CASSLDTGELFF
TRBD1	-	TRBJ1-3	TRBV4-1	TGCGCCAGCAGCCAAGATTCCCCACAGGGGGTTCTGAACACCATATATTTT	CASSQDSPQGVLNTIYF
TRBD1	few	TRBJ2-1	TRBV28	TGTGCCAGCAGGGGACAGGGATCGTTCTACAATGAGCAGTTCTTC	CASRGQGSFYNEQFF
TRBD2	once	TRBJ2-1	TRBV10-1	TGCGCCAGCAGTGTAGCGGGGGGGCCGTTTGGTGAGCAGTTCTTC	CASSVAGGPFGEQFF
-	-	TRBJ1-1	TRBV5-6	TGTGCCAGCAAGCTTGGGTTGTGGGATATGAACACTGAAGCTTTCTTT	CASKLGLWDMNTEAFF
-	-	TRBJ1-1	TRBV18	TGTGCCAGCTCACCGGAGAACACTGAAGCTTTCTTT	CASSPENTEAFF
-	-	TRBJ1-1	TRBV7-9	TGTGCCAGCAGCTTAGACGGAGGTGGGACTGAAGCTTTCTTT	CASSLDGGGTEAFF
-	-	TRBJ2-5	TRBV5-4	TGTGCCAGCAGCTCCGACAGAAGAGAGACCCAGTACTTC	CASSSDRRETQYF
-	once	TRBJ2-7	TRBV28	TGTGCCAGCAGCCAATACCGGTATGGGAGCTCCTACGAGCAGTACTTC	CASSQYRYGSSYEQYF